The subject of this entry is one T cell receptor (beta chain). Its cognate antigen is unknown. The data originate from a study of beta chain features in type 1 diabetes. V trimming: 0 bases; J trimming: 2 bases; junction bases outside the gene matches: 8. Germline assignment: CDR1 SGHRS and CDR2 YFSETQ. CDR3 size: 17 residues. The study, taken as a whole, reports: Whether TCRB rearrangement is influenced by HLA type was left unresolved in this analysis.

Expressed TCRB transcripts were sequenced because the entire RNA isolate underwent reverse transcription. The protocol was immunoSEQ multiplex PCR, while the TCRdb copy is restricted to in-frame clones and leaves out a portion. The sample has some 900,000 clones; 15% to 20% are singletons. The chain combines TRBV5-1 with TRBJ2-5, with 9 bases that match TRBD2. The TCR sequence derives from a woman aged 18-35 years in good health. Sequencing used naive CD4+ T cells from blood. In DNA form, the CDR3 reads TGCGCCAGCAGCTTGGCCAAGCTAGCGGGGATACAAGAGACCCAGTACTTC. Amino acid sequence: CASSLAKLAGIQETQYF.